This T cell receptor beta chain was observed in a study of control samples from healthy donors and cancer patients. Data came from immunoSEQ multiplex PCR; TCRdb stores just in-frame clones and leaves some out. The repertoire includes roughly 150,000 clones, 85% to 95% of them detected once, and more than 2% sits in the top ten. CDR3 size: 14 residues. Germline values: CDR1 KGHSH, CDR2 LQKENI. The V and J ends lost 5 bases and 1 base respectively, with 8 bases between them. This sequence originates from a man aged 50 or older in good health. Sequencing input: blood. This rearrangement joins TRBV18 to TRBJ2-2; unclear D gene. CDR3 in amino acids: CASSAPKNTGELFF. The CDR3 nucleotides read TGTGCCAGCTCAGCGCCCAAGAACACCGGGGAGCTGTTTTTT. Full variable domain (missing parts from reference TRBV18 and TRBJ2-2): NAGVMQNPRHLVRRRGQEARLRCSPMKGHSHVYWYRQLPEEGLKFMVYLQKENIIDESGMPKERFSAEFPKEGPSILRIQQVVRGDSAAYFCASSAPKNTGELFFGEGSRLTVL.